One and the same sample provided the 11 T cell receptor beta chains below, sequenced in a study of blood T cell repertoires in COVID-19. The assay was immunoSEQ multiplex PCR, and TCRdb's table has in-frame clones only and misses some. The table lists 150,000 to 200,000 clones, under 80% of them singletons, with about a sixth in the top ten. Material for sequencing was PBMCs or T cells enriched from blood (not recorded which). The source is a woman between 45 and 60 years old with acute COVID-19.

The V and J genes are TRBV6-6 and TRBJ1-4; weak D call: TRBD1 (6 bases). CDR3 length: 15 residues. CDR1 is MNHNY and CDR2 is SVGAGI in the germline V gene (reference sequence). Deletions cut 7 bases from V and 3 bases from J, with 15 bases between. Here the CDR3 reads CASKRTGGPNEKLFF. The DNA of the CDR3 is TGTGCCAGCAAAAGAACGGGGGGGCCTAATGAAAAACTGTTTTTT.

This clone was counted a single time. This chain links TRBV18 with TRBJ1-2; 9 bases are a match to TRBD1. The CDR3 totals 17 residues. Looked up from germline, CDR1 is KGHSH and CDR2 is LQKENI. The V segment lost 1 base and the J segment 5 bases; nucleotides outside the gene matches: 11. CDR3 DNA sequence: TGTGCCAGCTCACCACAGGGAGGGAACAGGGGGCAATATGGCTACACCTTC. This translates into CASSPQGGNRGQYGYTF.

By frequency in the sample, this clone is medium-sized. The CDR3 sequence is CASKDLAGGRETQYF. The CDR3, as DNA: TGTGCCAGCAAGGATCTAGCGGGGGGCCGGGAGACCCAGTACTTC. V usage is TRBV3-1 (or the pseudogene TRBV3-2) and J usage is TRBJ2-5; 11 bases match TRBD2. CDR1 and CDR2 (germline): LGHDT, YNNKEL (reference sequence). This CDR3 has 15 amino acids. Trimming at V came to 7 bases and at J to 5 bases, leaving 9 bases not matched to a gene.

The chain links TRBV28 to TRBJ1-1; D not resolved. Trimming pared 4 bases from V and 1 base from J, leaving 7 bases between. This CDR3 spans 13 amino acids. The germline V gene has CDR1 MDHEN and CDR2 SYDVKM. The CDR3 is CASSYNPNTEAFF. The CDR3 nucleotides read TGTGCCAGCAGTTACAACCCGAACACTGAAGCTTTCTTT. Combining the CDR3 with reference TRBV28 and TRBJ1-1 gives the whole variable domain DVKVTQSSRYLVKRTGEKVFLECVQDMDHENMFWYRQDPGLGLRLIYFSYDVKMKEKGDIPEGYSVSREKKERFSLILESASTNQTSMYLCASSYNPNTEAFFGQGTRLTVV.

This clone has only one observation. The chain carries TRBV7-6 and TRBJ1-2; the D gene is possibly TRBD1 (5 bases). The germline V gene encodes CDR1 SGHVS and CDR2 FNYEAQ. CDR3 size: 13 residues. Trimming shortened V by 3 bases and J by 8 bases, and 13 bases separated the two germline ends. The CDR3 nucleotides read TGTGCCAGCAGCTTGTCAGGGTTGTCGGGCTACACCTTC. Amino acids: CASSLSGLSGYTF.

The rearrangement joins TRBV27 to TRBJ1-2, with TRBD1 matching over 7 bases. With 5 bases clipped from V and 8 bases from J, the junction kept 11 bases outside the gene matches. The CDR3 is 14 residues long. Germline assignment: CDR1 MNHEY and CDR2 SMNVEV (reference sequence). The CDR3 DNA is TGTGCCAGCAGTCCCTGGGACAGCCCTAGGGGCTACACCTTC. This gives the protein CASSPWDSPRGYTF.

CDR3 DNA sequence: TGCGCCAGCAGCTTAGAGGGCCGGGGAACTGAAGCTTTCTTT. This sequence encodes CASSLEGRGTEAFF. This chain connects TRBV5-1 to TRBJ1-1; unclear D gene. The CDR3 length is 14 residues. Trimming shortened V by 2 bases and J by 5 bases, and 13 bases separated the two germline ends. The germline CDR1 and CDR2 sequences are SGHRS and YFSETQ.

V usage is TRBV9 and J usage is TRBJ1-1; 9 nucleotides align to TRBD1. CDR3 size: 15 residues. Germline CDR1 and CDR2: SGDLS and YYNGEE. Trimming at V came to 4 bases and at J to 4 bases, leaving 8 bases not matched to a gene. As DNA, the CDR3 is TGTGCCAGCAGCACCCCCGGGACAGGGAGCACTGAAGCTTTCTTT. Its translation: CASSTPGTGSTEAFF. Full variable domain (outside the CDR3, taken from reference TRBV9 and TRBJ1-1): DSGVTQTPKHLITATGQRVTLRCSPRSGDLSVYWYQQSLDQGLQFLIQYYNGEERAKGNILERFSAQQFPDLHSELNLSSLELGDSALYFCASSTPGTGSTEAFFGQGTRLTVV.

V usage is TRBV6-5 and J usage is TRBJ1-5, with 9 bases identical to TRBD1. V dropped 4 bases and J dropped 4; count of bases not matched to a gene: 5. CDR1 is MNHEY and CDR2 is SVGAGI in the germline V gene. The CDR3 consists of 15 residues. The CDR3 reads CASSSDRGGNQPQHF. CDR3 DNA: TGTGCCAGCAGTTCCGACAGGGGGGGAAATCAGCCCCAGCATTTT.

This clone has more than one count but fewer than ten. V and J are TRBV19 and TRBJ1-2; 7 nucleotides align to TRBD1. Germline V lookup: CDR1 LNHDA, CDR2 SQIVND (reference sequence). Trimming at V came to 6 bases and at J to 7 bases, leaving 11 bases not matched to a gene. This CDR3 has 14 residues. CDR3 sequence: CASRSEQGPFGYTF. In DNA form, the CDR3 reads TGTGCCAGTAGGTCTGAACAGGGGCCTTTTGGCTACACCTTC.

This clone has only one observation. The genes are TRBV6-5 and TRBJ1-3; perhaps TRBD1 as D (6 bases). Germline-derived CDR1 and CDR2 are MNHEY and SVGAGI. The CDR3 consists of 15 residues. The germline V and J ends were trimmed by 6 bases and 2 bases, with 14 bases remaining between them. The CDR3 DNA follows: TGTGCCAGCAGCCGGGGGGCCTCGGCTGGAAACACCATATATTTT. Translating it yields CASSRGASAGNTIYF.